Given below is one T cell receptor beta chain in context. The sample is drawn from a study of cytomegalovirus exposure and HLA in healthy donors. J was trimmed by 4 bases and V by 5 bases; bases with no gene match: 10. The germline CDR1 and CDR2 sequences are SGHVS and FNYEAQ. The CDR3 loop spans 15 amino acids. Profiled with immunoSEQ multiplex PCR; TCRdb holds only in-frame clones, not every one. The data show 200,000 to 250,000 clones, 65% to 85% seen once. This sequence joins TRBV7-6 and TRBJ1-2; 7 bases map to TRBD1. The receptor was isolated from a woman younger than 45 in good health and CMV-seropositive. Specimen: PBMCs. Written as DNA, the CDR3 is TGTGCCAGCAGCCTCGGGACAGCTAACTTCTATGGCTACACCTTC. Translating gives CASSLGTANFYGYTF.